This T cell receptor beta chain was captured by sequencing in a study of molecular identifiers for immune sequencing clone quantification. Germline V gene lookup returns CDR1 MDHEN and CDR2 SYDVKM. The CDR3 totals 14 residues, both ends included. TCRdb recomputed calls from the PCR reads with MiXCR, one row per CDR3 protein. The data hold about 630,000 distinct CDR3 sequences, with 25% observed a single time. The sample holds many counts of this clonotype. The limits of the CDR3 on the DNA are not certain, so only TCRdb's listed CDR3 is given. This chain links TRBV28 with TRBJ2-4. The clonotype was recovered from a human donor in good health. Some libraries in this study had Jurkat cell RNA spiked in. The sequenced material came from naive CD8+ T cells from blood, with Jurkat cell RNA spiked in. Regarding subset: FACS-sorted CD8+CD4-CCR7+CD45RA+ naive T cells. The CDR3: CASSTSEAKNIQYF.